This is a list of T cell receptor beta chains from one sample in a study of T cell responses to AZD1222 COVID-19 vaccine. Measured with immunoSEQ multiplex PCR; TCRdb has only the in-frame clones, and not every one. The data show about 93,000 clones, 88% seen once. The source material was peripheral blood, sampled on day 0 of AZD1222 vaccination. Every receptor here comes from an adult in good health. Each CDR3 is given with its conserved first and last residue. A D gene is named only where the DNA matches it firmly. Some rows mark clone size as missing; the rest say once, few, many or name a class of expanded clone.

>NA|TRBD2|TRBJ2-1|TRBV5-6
TGTGCCAGCAGCCACCTCACTAGCGGGAGGTCTTACAATGAGCAGTTCTTC
CASSHLTSGRSYNEQFF
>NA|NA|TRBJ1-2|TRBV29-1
TGCAGCGTTTACGGGGTTGATGGCTACACCTTC
CSVYGVDGYTF
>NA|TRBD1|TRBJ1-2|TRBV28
TGTGCCAGCAATAGTTTTCGAGGGGGAGGGGGCCTCTATGGCTACACCTTC
CASNSFRGGGGLYGYTF
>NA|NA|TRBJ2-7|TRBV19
TGTGCCAGTAGCCCGCCTGCCTACGAGCAGTACTTC
CASSPPAYEQYF
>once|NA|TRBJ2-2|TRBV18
TGTGCCAGCTCAAGAGACACCGGGGAGCTGTTTTTT
CASSRDTGELFF
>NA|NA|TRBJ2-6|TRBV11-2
TGTGCCAGCAGCGCTAGTGAAGGGGCCAACGTCCTGACTTTC
CASSASEGANVLTF
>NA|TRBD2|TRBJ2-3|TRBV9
TGTGCCAGCAGCGTAGCGGGAGGAGGCACAGATACGCAGTATTTT
CASSVAGGGTDTQYF
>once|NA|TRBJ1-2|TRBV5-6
TGTGCCAGCAGCTTGATAGGCAATCTAGGGTCCTATGGCTACACCTTC
CASSLIGNLGSYGYTF
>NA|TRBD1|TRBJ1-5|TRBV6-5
TGTGCCAGCAGAAAGGACAGGGCGGGCAATCAGCCCCAGCATTTT
CASRKDRAGNQPQHF
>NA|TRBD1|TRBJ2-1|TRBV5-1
TGCGCCAGCGGGCGGGACAGGGAGGGGTCCTACAATGAGCAGTTCTTC
CASGRDREGSYNEQFF
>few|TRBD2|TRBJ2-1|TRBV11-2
TGTGCCAGCAGCTTAGGAGAAAAACTAGCGGGGTACTCCTACAATGAGCAGTTCTTC
CASSLGEKLAGYSYNEQFF
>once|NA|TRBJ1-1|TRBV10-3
TGTGCCATCAGTGAGTCGGGACAAAACACTGAAGCTTTCTTT
CAISESGQNTEAFF
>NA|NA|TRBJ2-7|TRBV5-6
TGTGCCAGCAGCTTGGTTGGCCGGCGGGCCTACGAGCAGTACTTC
CASSLVGRRAYEQYF
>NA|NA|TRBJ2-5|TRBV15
TGTGCCACCAGCAGACAAGAGACCCAGTACTTC
CATSRQETQYF
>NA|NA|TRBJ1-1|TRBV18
TGTGCCAGCTCGCCCCAGGGGACGAACACTGAAGCTTTCTTT
CASSPQGTNTEAFF
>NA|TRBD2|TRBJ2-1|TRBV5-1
TGCGCCAGCAGCTTAGCGCCGGGACTAGTTAATGAGCAGTTCTTC
CASSLAPGLVNEQFF